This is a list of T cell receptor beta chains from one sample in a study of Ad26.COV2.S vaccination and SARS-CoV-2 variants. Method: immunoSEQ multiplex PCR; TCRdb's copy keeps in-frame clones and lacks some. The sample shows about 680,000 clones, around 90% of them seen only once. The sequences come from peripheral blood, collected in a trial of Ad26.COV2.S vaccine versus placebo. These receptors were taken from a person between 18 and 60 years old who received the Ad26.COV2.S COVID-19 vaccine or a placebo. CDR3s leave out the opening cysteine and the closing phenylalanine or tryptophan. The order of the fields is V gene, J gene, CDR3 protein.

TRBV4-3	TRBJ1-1	ASSQDLQVRTEAF
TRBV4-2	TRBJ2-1	ASSQDGSAGTSGRGSYNEQF
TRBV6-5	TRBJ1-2	ASSLQGDGYT
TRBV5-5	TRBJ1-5	ASSLIPGVKNQPQH
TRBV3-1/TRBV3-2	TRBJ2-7	ASSLSGGAAEQY
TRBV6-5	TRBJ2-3	ASRPTSGSTDTQY
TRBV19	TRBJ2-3	ASSTLGAVDTQY
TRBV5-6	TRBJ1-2	ASSLGHRGFGGYT
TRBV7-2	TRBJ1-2	ASSTPRGGWNYGYT
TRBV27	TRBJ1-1	ASSLSGGTEAF
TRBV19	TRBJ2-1	ASSIPLGTSGSNEQF
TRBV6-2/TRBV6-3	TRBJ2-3	ASSYPGRASGGLSTDTQY
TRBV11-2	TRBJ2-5	ASSPGETQY
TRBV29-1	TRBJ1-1	SVEDQPGTEAF
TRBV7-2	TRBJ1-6	ASSSRDDRNSPLH
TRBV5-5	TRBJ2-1	ASSLGGQTYNEQF
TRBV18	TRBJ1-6	ASSLDRPRGSPLH
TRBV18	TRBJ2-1	ASSPGQSSYNEQF
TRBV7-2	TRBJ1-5	ASSRDAGKAQH
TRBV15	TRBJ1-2	ATSREVRGNYGYT
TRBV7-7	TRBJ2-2	ASSPDRTGGSAGELF
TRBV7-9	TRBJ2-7	ASSRPSGRVQQY
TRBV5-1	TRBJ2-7	ASSLDVGGPYEQY
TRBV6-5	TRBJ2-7	ASLRTSGSYEQY
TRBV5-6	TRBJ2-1	ASSILAGGVLYNEQF
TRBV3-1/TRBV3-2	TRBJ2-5	ASSPKGDRQETQY
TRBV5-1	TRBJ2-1	ASTRLAGDEQF
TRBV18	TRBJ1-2	ASSPEELYGYT
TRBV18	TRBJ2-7	ASSTTGPPGEQY
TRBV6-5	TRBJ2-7	ASAGTGYYEQY
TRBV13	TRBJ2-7	ASSSLGSGTYEQY
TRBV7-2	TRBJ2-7	ASRLTGTGTYEQY
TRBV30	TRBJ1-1	AWSDVARNTEAF
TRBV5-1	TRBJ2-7	ASSLGTSGSYEQY
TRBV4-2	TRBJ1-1	ASSPGDYTEAF
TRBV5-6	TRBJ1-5	ASSLDPDQPQH
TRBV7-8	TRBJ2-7	ASSYRLAGRAYEQY
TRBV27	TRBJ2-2	ASSPGGWGLF
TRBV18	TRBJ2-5	ASSLTGQAQETQY
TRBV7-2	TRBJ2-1	ASSLASGNYNEQF
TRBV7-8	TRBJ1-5	ASSLGVVVGGYSNQPQH
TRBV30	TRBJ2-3	AWSSGAQGSASWDTQY
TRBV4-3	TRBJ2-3	ASSQRSTDTQY
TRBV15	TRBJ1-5	ATSRDFVERQPQH
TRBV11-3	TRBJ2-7	ASSLRPGGSYEQY
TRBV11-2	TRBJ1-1	ASSPKAAMNTEAF
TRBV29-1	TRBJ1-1	SAPTGLNTEAF
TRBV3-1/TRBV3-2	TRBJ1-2	ASSQWDGYGYT
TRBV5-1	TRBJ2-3	ASSPPWGTDTQY
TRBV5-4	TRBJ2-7	ASSRGGFSDEQY
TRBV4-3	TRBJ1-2	ASSQDPDREVT
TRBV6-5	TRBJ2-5	ASSYGGDPDRPTQY
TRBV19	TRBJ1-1	ASTPGQLTEAF
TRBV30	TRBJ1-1	AWSSAMNTEAF
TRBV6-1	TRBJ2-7	ASSEIWGQY
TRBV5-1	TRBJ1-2	ASSLGTASYGYT